In its sample, the clone carrying this T cell receptor beta chain was seen a few times. Its antigen remains unidentified. This sample was taken from a study of vaccination and CD4 T cells after COVID-19. Overall study context: SARS-CoV-2, HCoV-NL63, HCoV-OC43 and HCoV-229E supplied the overlapping spike peptides used to stimulate cells. Findings and caveats of the study: The median number of SARS-CoV-2-reactive clonotypes increased from approximately 21 to 40, a change that did not reach significance.

The assay that was used to sequence DNA from cultured CD4+ T cells was the Oncomine TCR Beta short-read assay. Each CDR3 protein gets one entry after TCRdb re-called the PCR reads with MiXCR. The table has some 12,000 distinct CDR3 sequences, less than 65% seen once. Per the germline V gene, CDR1 is SGHVS and CDR2 is FQNEAQ. The CDR3 is 15 amino acids. V gave up 2 bases and J gave up 4 bases, with 9 bases separating them. The treatment denotes: approximately 9-day PBMC culture with coronavirus spike peptide pools or control peptides (ViraFEST assay). After being plated at fewer than 2.5 million per well, PBMCs were cultured with about 10 IU/ml IL-2 and 8.5 to 10 ug/ml peptide pools.

The sample was CD4+ T cells from blood, cultured in vitro. The TCR sequence derives from a human donor who had recovered from COVID-19. The chain carries TRBV7-8 and TRBJ2-6; no clear D gene. CDR3 loop: CASSLSNSGANVLTF. The CDR3 DNA sequence: TGTGCCAGCAGCTTAAGTAATAGCGGGGCCAACGTCCTGACTTTC.